These 29 T cell receptor beta chains were sequenced from one sample in a study of blood T cell repertoires in COVID-19. Sequencing was performed with immunoSEQ multiplex PCR; in TCRdb, only in-frame clones are kept and a portion is missing. This sample has under 200,000 clones, with about 85% found just once. The source material was peripheral blood. The receptors were gathered from a man aged 60 to 69 with active or convalescent COVID-19.

This chain connects TRBV6-1 to TRBJ1-1; D not certain. V dropped 3 bases and J dropped 0 bases, with 8 bases sitting between them. This CDR3 has 14 residues. The V gene's germline CDR1 is MNHNS and CDR2 SASEGT. Here the CDR3 reads CASSEVRVNTEAFF. DNA for the CDR3: TGTGCCAGCAGTGAGGTTCGGGTGAACACTGAAGCTTTCTTT.

The V call is TRBV7-9, the J call TRBJ1-1, with D possibly TRBD1 on 6 matching bases. Germline V gene sequence: CDR1 SEHNR, CDR2 FQNEAQ (reference sequence). This CDR3 is built from 13 residues. V was clipped by 7 bases and J by 5 bases, with 14 bases between them. CDR3 region: CASNFQQGTEAFF. For the CDR3, the DNA is TGTGCCAGCAACTTTCAACAGGGTACTGAAGCTTTCTTT. Full variable domain (missing parts from reference TRBV7-9 and TRBJ1-1): DTGVSQNPRHKITKRGQNVTFRCDPISEHNRLYWYRQTLGQGPEFLTYFQNEAQLEKSRLLSDRFSAERPKGSFSTLEIQRTEQGDSAMYLCASNFQQGTEAFFGQGTRLTVV.

This clone has only one observation. The V and J genes are TRBV19 and TRBJ2-2; maybe TRBD1 (6 bases). V was shortened by 5 bases and J by 6 bases, with 19 bases between the two germline ends. The germline V gene encodes CDR1 LNHDA and CDR2 SQIVND (reference sequence). The CDR3 extends over 16 amino acids. The CDR3 sequence is CASSYAAGERSGELFF. The CDR3 DNA reads as TGTGCCAGTAGTTATGCGGCAGGGGAAAGGTCCGGGGAGCTGTTTTTT.

This chain joins TRBV24-1 and TRBJ2-1, with a possible D match to TRBD2 (5 bases). V was shortened by 5 bases and J by 4 bases, with 14 bases between the two germline ends. The CDR3 is 15 residues long. Germline CDR1 and CDR2: KGHDR and SFDVKD. This chain's CDR3 is CATSAARTGYNEQFF. The CDR3, as DNA: TGTGCCACCAGTGCCGCCAGGACTGGATACAATGAGCAGTTCTTC.

The rearrangement joins TRBV7-9 to TRBJ2-2; possible D gene TRBD2, 6 bases. Germline-derived CDR1 and CDR2 are SEHNR and FQNEAQ (reference sequence). CDR3 length: 16 amino acids. Trimming removed 5 bases from V and 0 bases from J, with 13 bases in between. The CDR3 loop is CASSRLGSANTGELFF. Written as DNA, the CDR3 is TGTGCCAGCAGCCGACTCGGGAGCGCGAACACCGGGGAGCTGTTTTTT.

This sequence joins TRBV3-1 (or the pseudogene TRBV3-2) and TRBJ2-5; the match to TRBD1 covers 9 bases. Germline CDR1 LGHDT, CDR2 YNNKEL (reference sequence). The J segment lost 2 bases and the V segment lost 1 base, leaving 5 bases of the junction unmatched. This CDR3 has 16 amino acids. CDR3 bases: TGTGCCAGCAGCCAAGGGGGACAGGGTACGCAAGAGACCCAGTACTTC. Its protein is CASSQGGQGTQETQYF.

The gene calls are TRBV6-5 and TRBJ1-4; tentative D call: TRBD1 (6 bases). From germline, CDR1 is MNHEY and CDR2 SVGAGI. The CDR3 consists of 15 residues. Trimming removed 2 bases at V and 3 bases at J, with 10 bases between. The CDR3: CASSYAGQPNEKLFF. DNA of the CDR3: TGTGCCAGCAGTTACGCCGGACAGCCTAATGAAAAACTGTTTTTT.

CDR3 sequence reads: CATSGATGQISYEQYF. Written as DNA, the CDR3 is TGTGCCACCAGTGGCGCCACAGGGCAGATCTCCTACGAGCAGTACTTC. The chain joins TRBV24-1 to TRBJ2-7; perhaps TRBD1 as D (6 bases). The V end was cut by 5 bases, the J end by 0 bases, with 16 bases between. Germline V gene sequence: CDR1 KGHDR, CDR2 SFDVKD. The CDR3 is made up of 16 amino acids.

This chain uses TRBV24-1 with TRBJ2-7; 9 bases agree with TRBD1. The CDR3 has 15 amino acids. Germline CDR1 KGHDR, CDR2 SFDVKD. V was pared by 8 bases and J by 2 bases, with 9 bases of the junction left unmatched. CDR3 region: CATTPDRGSTYEQYF. Here the CDR3 DNA reads TGTGCCACCACACCGGACAGGGGATCTACCTACGAGCAGTACTTC.

The J gene is TRBJ1-1, the V gene TRBV5-1, with D tentatively TRBD1 (6 bases). CDR3 size: 15 residues. The germline V gene encodes CDR1 SGHRS and CDR2 YFSETQ. Trimming removed 0 bases from V and 5 bases from J, with 14 bases in between. The CDR3 bases are TGCGCCAGCAGCTTGGATAGGGTAAGGGGGACTGAAGCTTTCTTT. It translates to CASSLDRVRGTEAFF.

The table lists this clone with a few counts. The rearrangement links TRBV7-6 to TRBJ1-1; D not certain. V lost 2 bases and J lost 3, with 13 bases in between. CDR1 and CDR2 (germline): SGHVS, FNYEAQ. The CDR3 is made up of 15 amino acids. CDR3 DNA sequence: TGTGCCAGCAGCTTATCTGCAGGTTCCGACACTGAAGCTTTCTTT. Protein product: CASSLSAGSDTEAFF. Full variable domain (missing parts from reference TRBV7-6 and TRBJ1-1): GAGVSQSPRYKVTKRGQDVALRCDPISGHVSLYWYRQALGQGPEFLTYFNYEAQQDKSGLPNDRFSAERPEGSISTLTIQRTEQRDSAMYRCASSLSAGSDTEAFFGQGTRLTVV.

The rearrangement uses TRBV4-1 and TRBJ2-5; 11 bases line up with TRBD2. Per germline, CDR1 MGHRA and CDR2 YSYEKL. V lost 1 base and J lost 10; bases outside the gene matches: 8. This CDR3 contains 15 residues. CDR3: CASSQVIAGGMVQYF. Here the CDR3 DNA reads TGCGCCAGCAGCCAAGTGATAGCGGGGGGGATGGTCCAGTACTTC.

This clone showed up just once. The J gene is TRBJ1-1, the V gene TRBV4-2, with 8 bases that match TRBD1. CDR1 and CDR2 from the germline V gene are LGHNA and YNFKEQ. Losses at the gene ends were 1 base for V and 11 bases for J; bases not matched to a gene: 6. CDR3 length: 13 residues. In DNA, the CDR3 is TGTGCCAGCAGCCAAGTAACAGGGGGTCTGGCTTTCTTT. Translation gives CASSQVTGGLAFF.

The chain carries TRBV4-1 and TRBJ1-4; D gene ambiguous. The CDR3 is 16 residues long. V shed 1 base and J shed 0 bases, with 9 bases lying between them. The germline V gene has CDR1 MGHRA and CDR2 YSYEKL. The CDR3 nucleotides read TGCGCCAGCAGCCAAGGAGTACGGGCAACTAATGAAAAACTGTTTTTT. Encoded protein: CASSQGVRATNEKLFF.

V and J are TRBV27 and TRBJ1-6; D gene unclear. V lost 0 bases and J 3 bases, leaving 6 bases between the germline ends. Germline V gene data show CDR1 as MNHEY and CDR2 as SMNVEV (reference sequence). The CDR3 loop spans 15 amino acids. The CDR3 reads CASSLSHIYNSPLHF. In nucleotides, the CDR3 is TGTGCCAGCAGTTTATCCCACATCTATAATTCACCCCTCCACTTT.

The gene calls are TRBV10-3 and TRBJ1-1; 10 positions agree with TRBD1. Trimming at V came to 6 bases and at J to 6 bases, leaving 7 bases not matched to a gene. The CDR3 totals 14 residues. Germline values: CDR1 ENHRY, CDR2 SYGVKD. For the CDR3, the DNA is TGTGCCATCAGGGCCGGACAGGGGGAGTCTGAAGCTTTCTTT. Amino acid sequence: CAIRAGQGESEAFF.

V gene TRBV4-2 combines with J gene TRBJ2-1; the match to TRBD1 covers 7 bases. The V segment lost 2 bases and the J segment 7 bases; nucleotides outside the gene matches: 11. CDR1 is LGHNA, CDR2 YNFKEQ, per germline. CDR3 length equals 16 residues. The CDR3, as DNA: TGTGCCAGCAGCCAATTTGAGACAGGGCAGGCGAATGAGCAGTTCTTC. Protein sequence: CASSQFETGQANEQFF.

The rearrangement joins TRBV5-1 to TRBJ1-2, with TRBD1 identical over 9 bases. The junction had 8 bases not matched to a gene; V was cut back by 3 bases and J by 8 bases. Germline-derived CDR1 and CDR2 are SGHRS and YFSETQ. The CDR3 sequence is 14 residues long. CDR3 nucleotides: TGCGCCAGCAGCTCCCGGGACAGGGACGGGGGCTACACCTTC. Residues: CASSSRDRDGGYTF.

The chain carries TRBV19 and TRBJ1-3, with D perhaps matching TRBD1 (5 bases). The germline V gene encodes CDR1 LNHDA and CDR2 SQIVND (reference sequence). The V and J ends lost 3 bases and 1 base respectively, with 10 bases between them. The CDR3 runs to 15 residues. The CDR3 bases are TGTGCCAGTAGTATGTCCAGGGTTTCTGGAAACACCATATATTTT. Translating it yields CASSMSRVSGNTIYF.

The V and J genes are TRBV18 and TRBJ2-1; 10 bases fit TRBD2. Germline V lookup: CDR1 KGHSH, CDR2 LQKENI. Trimming at V came to 3 bases and at J to 5 bases, leaving 4 bases not matched to a gene. There are 15 residues in the CDR3. CDR3 in amino acids: CASSPNLAGDNEQFF. As DNA, the CDR3 is TGTGCCAGCTCACCGAATCTAGCGGGGGACAATGAGCAGTTCTTC.

The rearrangement uses TRBV19 and TRBJ1-5, with unresolved D. This CDR3 is built from 17 residues. V was clipped by 3 bases and J by 1 base, with 16 bases between them. In germline, CDR1 is LNHDA, CDR2 SQIVND (reference sequence). The CDR3 loop reads CASSIGPAGGSNQPQHF. In nucleotides, the CDR3 is TGTGCCAGTAGTATTGGTCCCGCGGGCGGAAGCAATCAGCCCCAGCATTTT.

The chain combines TRBV19 with TRBJ2-5; 8 nucleotides line up with TRBD2. The germline V gene has CDR1 LNHDA and CDR2 SQIVND (reference sequence). V gave up 3 bases and J gave up 4 bases; unmatched junction bases: 4. This CDR3 is built from 14 residues. The CDR3 nucleotides are TGTGCCAGTAGTATCCCGAGCGGGGGAGAGACCCAGTACTTC. Translated: CASSIPSGGETQYF.

The chain couples TRBV5-4 to TRBJ2-3, with 9 bases fitting TRBD1. The junction had 5 bases not matched to a gene; V was cut back by 0 bases and J by 6 bases. The germline V gene has CDR1 SGHNT and CDR2 YYREEE (reference sequence). There are 15 residues in the CDR3. The CDR3 DNA sequence: TGTGCCAGCAGCTTGGTGGGACAGGGTAGGGATACGCAGTATTTT. Protein sequence: CASSLVGQGRDTQYF.

CDR3 DNA: TGTGCCAGCAGCCAAGTCGGGATTAGCACAGATACGCAGTATTTT. Amino acid sequence: CASSQVGISTDTQYF. This chain joins TRBV3-1 (or the pseudogene TRBV3-2) and TRBJ2-3; a weak D match, TRBD2 (5 bases). V shed 1 base and J shed 0 bases, with 8 bases lying between them. Germline-derived CDR1 and CDR2 are LGHDT and YNNKEL (reference sequence). The CDR3 runs to 15 residues.

The rearrangement uses TRBV19 and TRBJ1-1; 8 nucleotides agree with TRBD1. Germline-derived CDR1 and CDR2 are LNHDA and SQIVND (reference sequence). This CDR3 has 14 residues. V was pared by 4 bases and J by 4 bases, with 5 bases of the junction left unmatched. The CDR3 protein is CASSSTGGGTEAFF. The CDR3 coding sequence is TGTGCCAGTAGTAGCACAGGGGGAGGCACTGAAGCTTTCTTT.

This rearrangement joins TRBV19 to TRBJ1-1; maybe TRBD1 (5 bases). V gave up 3 bases and J gave up 2 bases, with 13 bases separating them. The CDR3 totals 15 residues. In germline, CDR1 is LNHDA, CDR2 SQIVND (reference sequence). CDR3 DNA: TGTGCCAGTAGTATTAAGCCGGGGGGAAACACTGAAGCTTTCTTT. Residues: CASSIKPGGNTEAFF.

In its sample, this clone was seen once. Other DNA sequences in this specimen translate into the identical CDR3. The chain is built from TRBV18 and TRBJ1-4; no clear D gene. The V gene lost 2 bases and the J gene lost 0 bases, with 10 bases spanning the gap. This CDR3 is built from 16 residues. Per the germline V gene, CDR1 is KGHSH and CDR2 is LQKENI. CDR3 residues: CASSPGGGATNEKLFF. The CDR3 nucleotides are TGTGCCAGCTCACCAGGTGGAGGTGCAACTAATGAAAAACTGTTTTTT.

The chain links TRBV14 to TRBJ1-3; possibly TRBD1 for D (5 bases). Per the germline V gene, CDR1 is SGHDN and CDR2 is FVKESK. This CDR3 has 15 amino acids. V was clipped by 4 bases and J by 4 bases, with 14 bases between them. The CDR3 region is CASSRDWGSGNTIYF. CDR3 sequence (DNA): TGTGCCAGCAGCCGGGATTGGGGCTCCGGAAACACCATATATTTT.

The rearrangement uses TRBV19 and TRBJ1-2, with D possibly being TRBD1 (5 bases). Trimming cost V 1 base and J 12 bases, with 15 bases left between them. The CDR3 spans 13 residues. CDR1 and CDR2 from the germline V gene are LNHDA and SQIVND (reference sequence). CDR3: CASSIVVGTGDTF. The CDR3 DNA reads TGTGCCAGTAGTATAGTAGTGGGGACTGGAGACACCTTC.